The present T cell receptor beta chain was sequenced within a study of spatial heterogeneity in lung cancer. For the study at large: The study observed each unique TCR and UMI combination more than ten times on average in raw reads. Findings and limits, study-wide: Numbers of ubiquitous and regional expanded TCRs tracked ubiquitous and regional nonsynonymous mutation counts, respectively. Expanded intratumoral alpha and beta TCR counts tracked tumor mutation counts.

The CDR3 extends over 17 amino acids. CDR1 is SGHNT and CDR2 is YENEEA in the germline V gene. V dropped 2 bases and J dropped 0 bases, with 11 bases sitting between them. Time point noted: sample taken at primary tumor resection. The study sequenced unsorted whole RNA from tumor, nontumor lung or frozen PBMC. TCRdb called the 5' RACE reads again in MiXCR, with one record for every CDR3 protein. The sample records thousands of distinct CDR3 sequences, around a quarter being singletons. In its sample, this clonotype is medium-sized. Its specificity is not known. The receptor's source is a male donor with early-stage non-small cell lung cancer. J is TRBJ2-6 and V is TRBV11-3; a possible D gene is TRBD1 (6 bases). The starting material was lung tumor tissue, obtained at surgery. CDR3 protein: CASSLRTASSGANVLTF. CDR3 coding DNA: TGTGCCAGCAGCTTAAGGACAGCTAGCTCTGGGGCCAACGTCCTGACTTTC.